This is a list of T cell receptor beta chains from one sample in a study of T cells in narcolepsy. Assay: immunoSEQ multiplex PCR; the TCRdb copy retains only in-frame clones and omits some. This table holds 25,000 to 35,000 clones, around four fifths found once. The material sequenced was CD45RA- memory CD4+ T cells from PBMCs. The receptors originated from a human donor with narcolepsy. Both conserved end residues are part of each CDR3. A D gene is named only where the DNA matches it firmly. The size entry is marked missing in some rows and otherwise reads once, few, many or a size class.

abundance,d_gene,v_gene,j_gene,CDR3aa,CDR3nt
NA,NA,TRBV25-1,TRBJ1-6,CASGYPENSPLHF,TGTGCCAGCGGGTATCCTGAGAATTCACCCCTCCACTTT
NA,NA,TRBV21-1,TRBJ1-5,CARNSNQPQHF,TGTGCCAGAAATAGCAATCAGCCCCAGCATTTT
NA,TRBD1,TRBV7-8,TRBJ2-7,CASSLAQTGSSYEQYF,TGTGCCAGCAGCTTAGCGCAGACAGGGTCCTCCTACGAGCAGTACTTC
NA,TRBD1,TRBV5-4,TRBJ2-1,CASSWTGSNEQFF,TGTGCCAGCAGCTGGACAGGGTCGAATGAGCAGTTCTTC
once,NA,TRBV6-5,TRBJ1-5,CASRPQGGSNQPQHF,TGTGCCAGCAGGCCACAGGGAGGGTCAAATCAGCCCCAGCATTTT
NA,NA,TRBV19,TRBJ2-7,CASSSPGEFYEQYF,TGTGCCAGTAGTAGCCCGGGGGAATTCTACGAGCAGTACTTC
NA,TRBD1,TRBV6-6,TRBJ1-1,CASSDRGRPTEAFF,TGTGCCAGCAGCGACAGGGGGAGGCCGACTGAAGCTTTCTTT
NA,TRBD1,TRBV5-6,TRBJ1-3,CASSSTGENTIYF,TGTGCCAGCAGTTCAACAGGGGAGAACACCATATATTTT
NA,NA,TRBV30,TRBJ2-4,CAWTVGSSNIQYF,TGTGCCTGGACCGTTGGGAGCTCGAACATTCAGTACTTC
few,NA,TRBV10-3,TRBJ1-1,CAISGTGTEAFF,TGTGCCATCAGCGGGACGGGCACTGAAGCTTTCTTT
NA,NA,TRBV7-2,TRBJ1-5,CASSLTGGNQPQHF,TGTGCCAGCAGCTTAACGGGTGGCAATCAGCCCCAGCATTTT
NA,TRBD2,TRBV28,TRBJ2-3,CASSFAAGGSDTQYF,TGTGCCAGCAGTTTTGCGGCGGGGGGATCAGATACGCAGTATTTT
NA,TRBD2,TRBV2,TRBJ2-1,CASRARLADNEQFF,TGTGCCAGCAGAGCTCGCCTAGCGGACAATGAGCAGTTCTTC
NA,TRBD1,TRBV11-1,TRBJ2-1,CASSNGQDNEQFF,TGTGCCAGCAGCAATGGACAGGACAATGAGCAGTTCTTC
NA,TRBD1,TRBV10-3,TRBJ2-7,CAISPGQNDEQYF,TGTGCCATCAGTCCGGGACAGAACGACGAGCAGTACTTC